The 14 T cell receptor beta chains below were found in one sample sequenced in a study of radiotherapy plus CTLA-4 blockade in lung cancer. Using immunoSEQ multiplex PCR, the repertoire was profiled, and TCRdb retains in-frame clones only, with some absent. The sample lists 39,000 or so clones, over 70% occurring once. The sample in question was peripheral blood, obtained from a patient treated with radiotherapy plus ipilimumab. Receptor source: a human donor with non-small cell lung cancer who had stable disease on radiotherapy plus ipilimumab.

This chain joins TRBV18 and TRBJ1-3; tentative D call: TRBD1 (5 bases). The CDR3 has 16 residues. CDR1 and CDR2 (germline): KGHSH, LQKENI. V lost 2 bases to trimming and J lost 4 bases, with 15 bases between them. Here the CDR3 reads CASSPAAGPSGNTIYF. DNA for the CDR3: TGTGCCAGCTCACCAGCGGCAGGGCCATCGGGAAACACCATATATTTT.

This chain joins TRBV28 and TRBJ1-2; D ambiguous. The CDR3 length is 12 residues. In germline, CDR1 is MDHEN, CDR2 SYDVKM. V dropped 2 bases and J dropped 8 bases, with 9 bases sitting between them. CDR3 bases: TGTGCCAGCAGTTTAAGAGGTGGGGGCTACACCTTC. Encoded protein: CASSLRGGGYTF.

This clone was seen more than once but under ten times. V and J are TRBV5-1 and TRBJ1-2; perhaps TRBD1 as D (5 bases). V was shortened by 1 base and J by 4 bases, with 14 bases between the two germline ends. Per germline, CDR1 SGHRS and CDR2 YFSETQ. This CDR3 has 15 amino acids. CDR3 DNA sequence: TGCGCCAGCAGCTTGTTTCCGGGGGGATCCTATGGCTACACCTTC. Amino acids: CASSLFPGGSYGYTF.

The chain is built from TRBV9 and TRBJ1-1; D is uncertain. V was trimmed by 0 bases and J by 3 bases, leaving 6 bases between them. This CDR3 contains 13 residues. Germline CDR1 reads SGDLS; CDR2 reads YYNGEE. CDR3: CASSVDFYTEAFF. CDR3 coding DNA: TGTGCCAGCAGCGTAGATTTCTACACTGAAGCTTTCTTT.

CDR3 amino acids: CASSSTGTYEQYV. Here the CDR3 DNA reads TGTGCCAGCAGCTCCACAGGGACCTACGAGCAGTACGTC. The chain is built from TRBV11-2 and TRBJ2-7, with a weak D call TRBD1 (6 bases). This CDR3 contains 13 residues. Germline V gene data show CDR1 as SGHAT and CDR2 as FQNNGV. The V gene lost 4 bases and the J gene lost 2 bases, with 9 bases spanning the gap.

The chain has TRBV7-2 and TRBJ1-4; D remains ambiguous. The CDR3 totals 13 residues. Trimming cost V 1 base and J 7 bases, with 7 bases left between them. Germline V gene sequence: CDR1 SGHTA, CDR2 FQGNSA. The CDR3 DNA reads as TGTGCCAGCAGCTTAGGCGCCTTTGAAAAACTGTTTTTT. It encodes CASSLGAFEKLFF. Complete variable domain (other parts from reference TRBV7-2 and TRBJ1-4): GAGVSQSPSNKVTEKGKDVELRCDPISGHTALYWYRQSLGQGLEFLIYFQGNSAPDKSGLPSDRFSAERTGGSVSTLTIQRTQQEDSAVYLCASSLGAFEKLFFGSGTQLSVL.

In its sample, this clone is medium-sized. The chain employs TRBV19 and TRBJ2-6, with D perhaps TRBD1 (5 bases). V was clipped by 9 bases and J by 0 bases, with 9 bases between them. Germline values: CDR1 LNHDA, CDR2 SQIVND (reference sequence). The CDR3 spans 14 residues. CDR3 nucleotide sequence: TGTGCCAGCTTAAGGGGCTCTGGGGCCAACGTCCTGACTTTC. Protein: CASLRGSGANVLTF.

The chain joins TRBV7-2 to TRBJ1-5, with D hard to call. This CDR3 region has 15 residues. Germline CDR1 is SGHTA and CDR2 is FQGNSA. V shed 1 base and J shed 4 bases, with 11 bases lying between them. The CDR3: CASSLGGVWNQPQHF. CDR3 nucleotide sequence: TGTGCCAGCAGCTTAGGTGGGGTATGGAATCAGCCCCAGCATTTT.

The rearrangement joins TRBV7-6 to TRBJ1-1; tentatively, D is TRBD1 (5 bases). Germline V gives CDR1 SGHVS, CDR2 FNYEAQ. This CDR3 contains 14 residues. V was cut by 5 bases and J by 0 bases, with 10 bases left in between. CDR3 loop: CASSTRDLNTEAFF. CDR3 DNA sequence: TGTGCCAGCAGCACCAGGGACCTGAACACTGAAGCTTTCTTT.

This rearrangement joins TRBV27 to TRBJ1-1, with a possible D match to TRBD1 (6 bases). From germline, CDR1 is MNHEY and CDR2 SMNVEV (reference sequence). V shed 0 bases and J shed 5 bases, with 13 bases lying between them. This CDR3 contains 15 residues. CDR3 DNA: TGTGCCAGCAGTTTATCGGGGGGGGCCCGGACTGAAGCTTTCTTT. Amino acid sequence: CASSLSGGARTEAFF.

The chain couples TRBV14 to TRBJ2-4; TRBD1 is a possible D gene (6 bases). CDR1 is SGHDN, CDR2 FVKESK, per germline. Trimming removed 4 bases from V and 4 bases from J, with 14 bases in between. The CDR3 is 15 residues long. Here the CDR3 reads CASSLQGRQKNIQYF. Here the CDR3 DNA reads TGTGCCAGCAGCCTACAGGGACGTCAGAAAAACATTCAGTACTTC.

This rearrangement joins TRBV6-5 to TRBJ2-7, with a possible D match to TRBD1 (5 bases). Trimming cost V 6 bases and J 0 bases, with 15 bases left between them. Germline CDR1 reads MNHEY; CDR2 reads SVGAGI. This CDR3 has 15 residues. CDR3 DNA: TGTGCCAGCAGACTAACAGGTACCCCCTCCTACGAGCAGTACTTC. As protein: CASRLTGTPSYEQYF.

Regarding this clone: At one of its ends the junction is not consistent with the germline gene, which may arise from a read error. In nucleotides, the CDR3 is TGTGCCAGCAGTTTAACCAGGGATCCACCACGGGGGTTT. Protein: CASSLTRDPPRGF. V usage is TRBV27 and J usage is TRBJ1-1; a weak D match, TRBD1 (5 bases). This CDR3 has 13 amino acids. Germline assignment: CDR1 MNHEY and CDR2 SMNVEV (reference sequence).

The gene calls are TRBV13 and TRBJ2-1; TRBD2 agrees at 12 bases. The CDR3 spans 15 residues. CDR1 and CDR2 from the germline V gene are PRHDT and FYEKMQ (reference sequence). The ends lost 5 bases at V and 4 bases at J; junction bases unmatched: 3. The CDR3 DNA reads as TGTGCCAGCAGCCCTAGCGGGGGGGGGTACAATGAGCAGTTCTTC. It translates to CASSPSGGGYNEQFF.